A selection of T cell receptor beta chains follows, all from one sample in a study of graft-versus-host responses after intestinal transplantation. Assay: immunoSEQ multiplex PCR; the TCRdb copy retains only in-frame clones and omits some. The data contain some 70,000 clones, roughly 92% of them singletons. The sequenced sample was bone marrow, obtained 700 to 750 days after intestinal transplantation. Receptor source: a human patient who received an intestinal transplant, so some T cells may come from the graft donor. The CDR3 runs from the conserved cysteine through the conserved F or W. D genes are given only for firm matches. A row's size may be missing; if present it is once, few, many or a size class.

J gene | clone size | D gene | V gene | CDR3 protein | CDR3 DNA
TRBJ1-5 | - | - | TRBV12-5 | CASGFVEQPQHF | TGTGCTAGTGGTTTTGTGGAACAGCCCCAGCATTTT
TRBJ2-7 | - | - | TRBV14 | CASSPTDSYYEQYF | TGTGCCAGCAGCCCCACGGACAGTTACTACGAGCAGTACTTC
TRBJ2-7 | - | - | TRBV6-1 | CASSEALHWTDSYEQYF | TGTGCCAGCAGTGAAGCACTACACTGGACAGACTCCTACGAGCAGTACTTC
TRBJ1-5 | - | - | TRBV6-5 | CASSPGRYSNQPQHF | TGTGCCAGCAGCCCAGGACGGTATAGCAATCAGCCCCAGCATTTT
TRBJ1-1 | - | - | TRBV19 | CASRSGVSTEAFF | TGTGCCAGTAGATCGGGGGTCTCCACTGAAGCTTTCTTT
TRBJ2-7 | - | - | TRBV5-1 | CASSFRGDSYEQYF | TGCGCCAGCAGCTTTCGCGGGGATTCCTACGAGCAGTACTTC
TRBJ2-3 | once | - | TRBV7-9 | CASARDTRDTQYF | TGTGCCAGCGCACGGGATACAAGAGATACGCAGTATTTT
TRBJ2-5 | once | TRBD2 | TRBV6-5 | CASRPFAGGRETQYF | TGTGCCAGCAGGCCCTTTGCGGGGGGTAGAGAGACCCAGTACTTC
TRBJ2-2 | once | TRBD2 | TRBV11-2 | CASSSQLAGAETGELFF | TGTGCCAGCAGCTCGCAACTAGCGGGGGCCGAAACCGGGGAGCTGTTTTTT
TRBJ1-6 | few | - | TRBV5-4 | CASTRGGNSPLHF | TGTGCCAGCACCCGAGGGGGAAATTCACCCCTCCACTTT
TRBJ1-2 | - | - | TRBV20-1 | CSTWGGYTF | TGCAGCACCTGGGGGGGCTACACCTTC
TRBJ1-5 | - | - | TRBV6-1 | CASRNTLNSNQPQHF | TGTGCCAGCAGAAACACCCTGAATAGCAATCAGCCCCAGCATTTT
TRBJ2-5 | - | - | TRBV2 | CASSEAAGDRETQYF | TGTGCCAGCAGTGAAGCGGCAGGGGACCGAGAGACCCAGTACTTC
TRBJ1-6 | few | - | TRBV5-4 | CASSLVRTEVNSPLHF | TGTGCCAGCAGCTTGGTCCGGACGGAGGTTAACTCACCCCTCCACTTT
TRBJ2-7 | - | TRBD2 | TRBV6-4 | CASSLAGHSYEQYF | TGTGCCAGCAGTCTAGCGGGGCACTCCTACGAGCAGTACTTC
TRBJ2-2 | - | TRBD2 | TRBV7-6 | CASSVAGADTGELFF | TGTGCCAGCAGCGTAGCGGGTGCCGATACCGGGGAGCTGTTTTTT
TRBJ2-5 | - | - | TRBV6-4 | CASFSGPETQYF | TGTGCCAGCTTTAGCGGACCGGAGACCCAGTACTTC
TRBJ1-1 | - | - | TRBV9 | CASSVYQGNTEAFF | TGTGCCAGCAGCGTATACCAGGGTAACACTGAAGCTTTCTTT
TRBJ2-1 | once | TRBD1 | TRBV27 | CASSWDSSYNEQFF | TGTGCCAGCAGTTGGGACAGCTCCTACAATGAGCAGTTCTTC
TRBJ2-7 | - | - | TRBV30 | CAWSGDRFSYEQYF | TGTGCCTGGAGTGGTGACAGATTCTCCTACGAGCAGTACTTC
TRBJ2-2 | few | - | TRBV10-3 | CAISPSTNTGELFF | TGTGCCATCAGTCCTAGCACGAACACCGGGGAGCTGTTTTTT
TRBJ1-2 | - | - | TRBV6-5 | CASSFDWAYGYTF | TGTGCCAGCAGTTTTGATTGGGCTTATGGCTACACCTTC
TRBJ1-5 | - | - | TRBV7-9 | CASSFWGDNQPQHF | TGTGCCAGCAGCTTTTGGGGGGACAATCAGCCCCAGCATTTT
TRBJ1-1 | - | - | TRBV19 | CASSLGRNTEAFF | TGTGCCAGTAGTCTAGGGAGGAACACTGAAGCTTTCTTT
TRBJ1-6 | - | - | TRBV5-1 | CASSLTGTMMNSYNSPLHF | TGCGCCAGCAGCCTAACCGGGACAATGATGAACTCCTATAATTCACCCCTCCACTTT
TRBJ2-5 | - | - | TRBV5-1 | CASSFNSGQETQYF | TGCGCCAGCAGCTTTAATTCGGGGCAAGAGACCCAGTACTTC
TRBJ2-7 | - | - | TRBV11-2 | CASSLDPQVNYEQYF | TGTGCCAGCAGCTTAGACCCCCAGGTTAACTACGAGCAGTACTTC
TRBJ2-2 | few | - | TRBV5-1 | CASSVGTLGTGELFF | TGCGCCAGCAGCGTCGGGACATTGGGAACCGGGGAGCTGTTTTTT
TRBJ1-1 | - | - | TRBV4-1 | CASSQIQRGTEAFF | TGCGCCAGCAGCCAAATACAGAGGGGTACTGAAGCTTTCTTT
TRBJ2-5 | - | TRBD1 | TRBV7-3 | CASSTTGGQETQYF | TGTGCCAGCAGCACCACAGGGGGCCAAGAGACCCAGTACTTC
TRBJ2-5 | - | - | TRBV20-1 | CSASIKTQYF | TGCAGTGCTAGTATAAAGACCCAGTACTTC
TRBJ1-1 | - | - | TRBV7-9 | CASSPSRGAEAFF | TGTGCCAGCAGCCCATCTAGAGGTGCTGAAGCTTTCTTT
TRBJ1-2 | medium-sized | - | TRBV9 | CASSVTKASGYTF | TGTGCCAGCAGCGTAACCAAGGCGAGTGGCTACACCTTC
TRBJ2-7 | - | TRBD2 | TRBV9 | CASSVGLAGPGYEQYF | TGTGCCAGCAGCGTAGGGCTAGCGGGACCGGGCTACGAGCAGTACTTC
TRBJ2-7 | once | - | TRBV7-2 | CASSKWTVSSYEQYF | TGTGCCAGCAGCAAATGGACGGTCAGCTCCTACGAGCAGTACTTC
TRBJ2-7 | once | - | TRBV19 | CASSTNGGVYEQYF | TGTGCCAGTAGTACGAACGGAGGGGTCTACGAGCAGTACTTC
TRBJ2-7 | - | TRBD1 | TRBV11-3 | CASSLGQGAPAEQYF | TGTGCCAGCAGCTTAGGACAGGGGGCGCCGGCCGAGCAGTACTTC
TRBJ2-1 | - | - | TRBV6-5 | CASSYEPSYNEQFF | TGTGCCAGCAGTTACGAACCCTCCTACAATGAGCAGTTCTTC
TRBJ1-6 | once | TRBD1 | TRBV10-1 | CASSDKTGTGPLGLYNSPLHF | TGCGCCAGCAGTGACAAAACCGGGACAGGGCCCTTAGGGCTCTATAATTCACCCCTCCACTTT
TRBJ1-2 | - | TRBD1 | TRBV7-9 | CASSLPGGIYGYTF | TGTGCCAGCAGCTTACCAGGGGGCATCTATGGCTACACCTTC
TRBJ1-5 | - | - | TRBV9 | CASSVGFSNQPQHF | TGTGCCAGCAGCGTAGGATTTAGCAATCAGCCCCAGCATTTT
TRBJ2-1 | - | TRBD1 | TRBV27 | CASRGTVQFF | TGTGCCAGCAGGGGGACAGTACAGTTCTTC
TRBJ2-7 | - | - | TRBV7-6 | CASSLVADSYEQYF | TGTGCCAGCAGCTTAGTGGCGGACTCCTACGAGCAGTACTTC